This T cell receptor (beta chain) appears in the sequencing data of a study of shared clonotypes between healthy human individuals. Per the original methods: ImmunoSEQ only sent back junction sequences with no quality scores, so filtering was done differently. Here immunoSEQ multiplex PCR was the method, and the copy in TCRdb shows in-frame clones only, minus some. Clone size and the V and J calls come from that table; the DNA yielded D and trimming. The sample lists about 1.5 million clones; 96% were seen once. This clone was found once. Its specificity is not known. The CDR3 consists of 15 residues. Germline values: CDR1 SGDLS, CDR2 YYNGEE. The junction had 5 bases not matched to a gene; V was cut back by 3 bases and J by 6 bases. The study's findings and limits: Clonotypes not shared had lower generation probabilities than those common to all four donors.

The V gene is TRBV9, the J gene TRBJ2-1; 11 bases are a match to TRBD2. The receptor comes from a young man in good health. The sample consisted of naive CD4+ T cells sorted from blood. Noted subset: CD45RA+ positively selected. CDR3 amino acids: CASSEGLAAVNEQFF. DNA for the CDR3: TGTGCCAGCAGCGAGGGACTAGCGGCCGTCAATGAGCAGTTCTTC. The whole variable domain, remainder taken from reference TRBV9 and TRBJ2-1, is DSGVTQTPKHLITATGQRVTLRCSPRSGDLSVYWYQQSLDQGLQFLIQYYNGEERAKGNILERFSAQQFPDLHSELNLSSLELGDSALYFCASSEGLAAVNEQFFGPGTRLTVL.